This T cell receptor beta chain was sequenced during a study of blood T cells in healthy people across ages. General observations from the study: Estimates based on one million T cells were treated as lower bounds.

A second roughly 7 to 11 cycle PCR used barcoded and J-beta primers. MiXCR, run by TCRdb on the 5' RACE reads, gives a single entry per CDR3 protein. Among just under 550,000 distinct CDR3 sequences listed, approximately 25% were seen once. Concerning this clonotype itself: Its specificity is not known. Relative to the germline gene, one junction end is altered; a read error may explain this.

There are 12 residues in the CDR3. Germline V lookup: CDR1 MNHEY, CDR2 SVGEGT. The same specimen was also included in a second study, on T cells of mothers and their children.

This chain links TRBV6-2 or TRBV6-3 with TRBJ2-7, with no clear D. The TCR comes from a boy between 10 and 17 years old in good health. Sequencing was carried out using blood. Written as DNA, the CDR3 is TGTGCCCGCAGCCCCCTCCTCTACAAGCAGTACTTC. Its translation is CARSPLLYKQYF.